In this sample, the clone carrying this T cell receptor beta chain turned up once. Its antigen is not known. A read error may explain this, as a much larger clone is one base away. This CDR3 contains 13 residues. CDR1 is SGHDN and CDR2 is FVKESK in the germline V gene. V lost 2 bases, J lost 2 bases, and 6 bases lay in between. The entry originates in a study of blood T cells in healthy people across ages. A second PCR of about 7 to 11 cycles used a sample-barcoded 5' primer and a J-beta primer mix. TCRdb processed the 5' RACE reads anew with MiXCR; each CDR3 protein has one entry. The sample holds 650,000 to 950,000 distinct CDR3 sequences, around 45% seen once. Study-level points and caveats: Age showed a roughly linear inverse relationship with TCR beta diversity per million T cells.

Sequenced sample: blood. This chain connects TRBV14 to TRBJ1-2; D is unclear. The sequence was obtained from a man aged 55-75 years in good health. CDR3 nucleotide sequence: TGTGCCAGCAGCCAATTACCCAACTATGGCTACACCTTC. Its protein product is CASSQLPNYGYTF.